The T cell receptor beta chain described here comes from a study of CD8 T cells in Susac syndrome. CD8+ and CD4+ T cells taken from blood had their TCR beta sequenced. Healthy donors constituted the control group, matched for age and sex. Reverse transcription of roughly 0.5 to 1 ug RNA was performed with random hexamers. TCRdb re-analysed the immunoSEQ multiplex PCR reads in MiXCR, keeping a single row per CDR3 protein. This table has roughly 190,000 distinct CDR3 sequences, approximately 95% appearing once. The CDR3 extends over 11 amino acids. V shed 7 bases and J shed 3 bases, with 10 bases lying between them. The germline gives CDR1 SQVTM, CDR2 ANQGSEA.

This receptor was obtained from a human donor in good health. The chain employs TRBV29-1 and TRBJ2-7; a possible D gene is TRBD2 (6 bases). The source material was CD4+ T cells from PBMCs. The CDR3 reads CSGGDLYEQYF. Here the CDR3 DNA reads TGCAGCGGGGGGGACCTCTACGAGCAGTACTTC.